The rows below give T cell receptor beta chains drawn from one sample of a study of T cells in Graves' hyperthyroidism and ophthalmopathy. TCRdb fed the multiplex PCR reads into MiXCR, producing one record per CDR3 protein. The data hold approximately 560,000 distinct CDR3 sequences, with roughly 46% observed a single time. Material for sequencing was peripheral blood or thyroid tissue (not recorded which). The receptors originated from a woman between 18 and 29 years old with Graves' hyperthyroidism. Each CDR3 is given with its conserved first and last residue. D genes are given only for firm matches. Size values are once, few and many counts, or a class for expanded clones, and some rows have none.

CDR3nt | CDR3aa | j_gene | abundance | d_gene | len | v_gene
TGCAGCGTCGGGGACAGGGGGCTTGAAGCTTTCTTT | CSVGDRGLEAFF | TRBJ1-1 | few | TRBD1 | 12 | TRBV29-1
TGCGCCAGCAGCTTGGTTGGCGAACTCTATGGCTACACCTTC | CASSLVGELYGYTF | TRBJ1-2 | - | - | 14 | TRBV5-1
TGTGCCAGTAGTATGTTGGGGGGCACTGAAGCTTTCTTT | CASSMLGGTEAFF | TRBJ1-1 | few | - | 13 | TRBV19
TGTGCCAGCAGTTACTCGCCATTAATGAAGGAACTGTTTTTT | CASSYSPLMKELFF | TRBJ1-4 | few | - | 14 | TRBV6-5
TGTGCCAGCAGCGCTGGCGTACTCGGGAGCGGGGAGACCCAGTACTTC | CASSAGVLGSGETQYF | TRBJ2-5 | - | - | 16 | TRBV2
TGTGCCACCAGCAGAGCGGCCGGGGGTAATGAAAAACTGTTTTTT | CATSRAAGGNEKLFF | TRBJ1-4 | - | - | 15 | TRBV15
TGTGCCAGTAGTGCGCTGGGGACACCGGGGGCCGGGGAGCTGTTTTTT | CASSALGTPGAGELFF | TRBJ2-2 | - | - | 16 | TRBV19
TGTGCCAGCACGAACAGGGGGATGGACACTGAAGCTTTCTTT | CASTNRGMDTEAFF | TRBJ1-1 | many | TRBD1 | 14 | TRBV7-2
TGTGCCATCAGTTCCCCCGGGACAGGGGACTATGGCTACACCTTC | CAISSPGTGDYGYTF | TRBJ1-2 | - | TRBD1 | 15 | TRBV10-3
TGCGCCAGCAGTTCGGTAGGGGCGAACACTGAAGCTTTCTTT | CASSSVGANTEAFF | TRBJ1-1 | few | - | 14 | TRBV5-1
TGTGCCAGCAGCTTATCACAGACTAGCGGGAACACCGGGGAGCTGTTTTTT | CASSLSQTSGNTGELFF | TRBJ2-2 | few | TRBD2 | 17 | TRBV7-3
TGTGCCAGCAGCGAACCCGAGACAGGGCTTGTTGGTAAAGCTTTCTTT | CASSEPETGLVGKAFF | TRBJ1-1 | - | TRBD1 | 16 | TRBV7-8
TGTGCCAGCAGTGAACACCGGGACAGGGTCTCACCCCTCCACTTT | CASSEHRDRVSPLHF | TRBJ1-6 | - | TRBD1 | 15 | TRBV2
TGTGCCATCAGTACAGGATGGGCTTTCTTT | CAISTGWAFF | TRBJ1-1 | - | - | 10 | TRBV10-3
TGTGCCAGCAGTGTCCCGGAGCTTAATGAAAAACTGTTTTTT | CASSVPELNEKLFF | TRBJ1-4 | many | - | 14 | TRBV25-1
TGCAGTGCGCGAAGGGCTATTGGCTACACCTTC | CSARRAIGYTF | TRBJ1-2 | - | - | 11 | TRBV20-1
TGCAGCTTGGACAGCGGGTCCTACGAGCAGTACTTC | CSLDSGSYEQYF | TRBJ2-7 | once | - | 12 | TRBV29-1
TGCGCCAGCAGCCAAGATCCTGGCCTTTACGAGCAGTACTTC | CASSQDPGLYEQYF | TRBJ2-7 | - | - | 14 | TRBV7-9
TGTGCCATCAGTGAGTCAGGGCCATCGGGCTACACCTTC | CAISESGPSGYTF | TRBJ1-2 | many | - | 13 | TRBV10-3
TGCAGTGCTAGAGAGACCCAGCATTTT | CSARETQHF | TRBJ1-5 | - | - | 9 | TRBV20-1
TGTGCCAGCAGCCCCGTCTCGAGCAATCAGCCCCAGCATTTT | CASSPVSSNQPQHF | TRBJ1-5 | few | - | 14 | TRBV25-1
TGTGCCAGCAGCGTAGCCCTGGACAGGGACTATGGCTACACCTTC | CASSVALDRDYGYTF | TRBJ1-2 | few | TRBD1 | 15 | TRBV9
TGTGCCACGTACAGCAGACAGGGAGGCGAGCAGTACTTC | CATYSRQGGEQYF | TRBJ2-7 | once | - | 13 | TRBV10-3
TGTGCCACCAGTGATTCCCAGGGGACTAGCGGAGACTTTTACGAGCAGTACTTC | CATSDSQGTSGDFYEQYF | TRBJ2-7 | - | TRBD2 | 18 | TRBV24-1
TGTGCCAGCAGCTTAGTGGGACAGTCCCTCCAAGAGACCCAGTACTTC | CASSLVGQSLQETQYF | TRBJ2-5 | - | TRBD1 | 16 | TRBV7-9
TGTGCCAGCAGAGAAAGGGGCGGGAGCACTGAAGCTTCCTTT | CASRERGGSTEASF | TRBJ1-1 | once | - | 14 | TRBV2
TGTGCCAGCAGCTCCCCCGGGACAGATGAAAAACTGTTTTTT | CASSSPGTDEKLFF | TRBJ1-4 | few | TRBD1 | 14 | TRBV7-6
TGTGCCAGCAGCACGAAACAGGCCTACTCCTCCTACGAGCAGTACTTC | CASSTKQAYSSYEQYF | TRBJ2-7 | - | - | 16 | TRBV11-1
TGTGCCAGCAGCTCTCGTCCGGGACAGCCGAACACTGAAGCTTTCTTT | CASSSRPGQPNTEAFF | TRBJ1-1 | many | TRBD1 | 16 | TRBV7-8
TGCAGCGTTGAAGGACTAGCGGGAGGGCGAGAGACCCAGTACTTC | CSVEGLAGGRETQYF | TRBJ2-5 | - | TRBD2 | 15 | TRBV29-1